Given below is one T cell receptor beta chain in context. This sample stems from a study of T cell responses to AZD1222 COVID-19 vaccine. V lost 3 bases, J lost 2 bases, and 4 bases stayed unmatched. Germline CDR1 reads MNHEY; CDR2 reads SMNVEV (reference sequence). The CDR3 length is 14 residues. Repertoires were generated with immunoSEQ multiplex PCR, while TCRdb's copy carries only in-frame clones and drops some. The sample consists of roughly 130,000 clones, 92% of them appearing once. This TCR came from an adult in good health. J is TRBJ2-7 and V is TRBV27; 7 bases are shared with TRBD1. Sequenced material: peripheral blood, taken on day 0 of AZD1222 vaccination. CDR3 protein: CASSFRGIAYEQYF. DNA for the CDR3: TGTGCCAGCAGTTTCAGGGGGATTGCCTACGAGCAGTACTTC.